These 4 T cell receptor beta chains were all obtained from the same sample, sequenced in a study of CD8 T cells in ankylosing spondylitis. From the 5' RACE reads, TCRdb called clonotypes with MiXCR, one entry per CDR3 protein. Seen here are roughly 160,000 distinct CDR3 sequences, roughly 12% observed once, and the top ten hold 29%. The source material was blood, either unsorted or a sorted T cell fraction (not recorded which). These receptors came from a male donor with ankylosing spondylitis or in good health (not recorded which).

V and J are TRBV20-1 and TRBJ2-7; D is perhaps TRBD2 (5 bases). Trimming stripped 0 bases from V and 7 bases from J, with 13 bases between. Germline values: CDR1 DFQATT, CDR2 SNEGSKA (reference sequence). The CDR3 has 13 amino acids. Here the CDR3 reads CSARDPLTGEQYF. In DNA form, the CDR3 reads TGCAGTGCTAGAGATCCCCTAACGGGGGAGCAGTACTTC.

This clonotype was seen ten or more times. The CDR3 bases are TGTGCCAGCAGCGCACAGAGCGGGGTGACCTACAATGAGCAGTTCTTC. This sequence encodes CASSAQSGVTYNEQFF. This rearrangement joins TRBV9 to TRBJ2-1; 7 nucleotides align to TRBD2. J lost 2 bases, V lost 3 bases, and 8 bases had no gene match. Germline-derived CDR1 and CDR2 are SGDLS and YYNGEE. The CDR3 loop spans 16 amino acids.

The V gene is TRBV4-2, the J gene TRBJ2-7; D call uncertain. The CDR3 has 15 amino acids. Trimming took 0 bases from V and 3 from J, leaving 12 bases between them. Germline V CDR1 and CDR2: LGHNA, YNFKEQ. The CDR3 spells CASSQERFSRYEQYF. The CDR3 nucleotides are TGTGCCAGCAGCCAAGAAAGGTTTAGTCGCTACGAGCAGTACTTC.

The CDR3 DNA follows: TGCGCCAGCAGCCTAGGCGGGGGGGCATTCGGCACAGATACGCAGTATTTT. Amino acids: CASSLGGGAFGTDTQYF. The chain uses TRBV4-3 and TRBJ2-3; the match to TRBD2 covers 9 bases. The CDR3 runs to 17 residues. The ends lost 4 bases at V and 1 base at J; junction bases unmatched: 9. Germline values: CDR1 LGHNA, CDR2 YSLEER.